This T cell receptor beta chain was captured in a study of cytomegalovirus exposure and HLA in healthy donors (TCRdb year 2017). At the level of the whole study: According to an earlier analysis of 450 to 650 of the donors, about 179 million T cells yielded 90 million to 130 million unique TCR beta sequences and around 300 Gb of sequence data. About 300 gigabases of sequencing data and roughly 90 million unique TCR sequences were included in an early release covering roughly 600 HLA-typed donors. Of the 398 genotyped donors, approximately 80% fell in the genetic ancestry cluster associated with self-reported Caucasian donors. The study aimed to test whether signatures of past pathogen exposure could be identified by cataloging public T cell receptors. The T cell repertoires of around 730 subjects were profiled by immunosequencing and related to cytomegalovirus serostatus. In addition to the first cohort of approximately 650 subjects, a separate validation cohort of 120 different subjects was used. High-throughput TCR immunosequencing, statistical association of individual TCRs with disease status, and machine learning were combined to predict cytomegalovirus infection status. To study patterns of TCR occurrence, a later analysis re-analyzed previously published TCR beta repertoires from more than 550 donors and added high-resolution HLA genotyping. The later analysis used no new phenotypic data to find candidate immune exposures, relying instead on TCR beta sequences and their occurrence across donors. In an earlier analysis of a few hundred of the donors, high-throughput TCR beta sequencing was used to judge whether each TCR beta V gene segment behaved as functional or pseudogenic. Donor age, sex, ethnicity and CMV serostatus were compiled together with the repertoire data. A later genetic analysis took genome-wide SNP genotypes for about 60% of the roughly 670 donors and used that subset as a discovery cohort. All discovery cohort repertoires had been generated on a single sequencing platform. HLA typing covered class I and class II loci at four-digit resolution. Typing coverage varied by locus: about 620-630 donors for A, B, C, DRB1 and DQB1; roughly 510 for DQA1; more than 600 for DPA1; 450 to 480 for DPB1. Because of strong linkage in the cohort, 4 to 6 DR-DQ haplotypes were treated as single units for association and clustering. On average, 235,054 unique TCR beta nucleotide sequences were sequenced per donor among about 400 genotyped donors of the cohort, with roughly 19% of those sequences being non-productive. Study-wide conclusions, independent of this receptor: The authors suggested that the approach could potentially be extended to other disease states and immunological phenotypes. Specific HLA alleles were associated with 16,951 TCR beta sequences at a false discovery rate of 0.05 in a later analysis. Several of the top co-occurrence clusters appeared to be linked to parvovirus B19, influenza, CMV and Epstein-Barr virus, according to a later analysis. Linkage disequilibrium might explain the correlated functional status among segregating V segments, but an unknown experimental factor could not be excluded. Some IMGT-functional V segments, including TRBV6-2 and TRBV6-3, could not be told apart with the 87-base-pair reads, so those segments were excluded. The cohort was sequenced for TCR beta chains only, and without alpha or paired-chain data the features that could be detected were limited. Three of the identified cytomegalovirus-associated TCR beta chains were confirmed in vitro to be specific for cytomegalovirus antigens. Across donors, most TCR sequences were observed very rarely, whereas some public TCRs were present in many individuals. In a later genetic analysis, fewer N-insertions in productive TCRs were reported among donors in an Asian-associated ancestry cluster than the roughly 710-donor mean. In an earlier analysis of about 540 of the donors, most TCR beta V segments were observed in productive rearrangements about 87% or about 30% of the time, broadly matching IMGT annotations. A group of highly shared sequence variants was considered likely to be a technical artifact of the sequencing pipeline. Because counts were too low, 15 or so rarely observed V segments, including chromosome 9 orphons, were excluded from the earlier analysis of some 590 of the donors. According to a later analysis, TCR association rates differed among HLA loci, with DRB1 alleles showing the most associated TCRs and HLA-C alleles showing the fewest. Compared with equally common non-associated chains, HLA-associated TCR beta chains in a later analysis were more clonally expanded and had lower generation probabilities. Immune exposure information for the cohort was limited to CMV serostatus. HLA typing was unavailable for some donors at each locus, so association tests used only the typed subset. In a later analysis, most CMV-associated TCR beta chains were found to appear HLA-restricted, with HLA associations seemingly driven largely by CMV exposure. In both the original and validation cohorts, the classifier was reported to diagnose cytomegalovirus status with high specificity and sensitivity. In a later genetic analysis, a missense DCLRE1C variant was associated with V-gene and J-gene trimming of TCR beta chains, and the association was replicated in an independent cohort. Sequencing depth was assumed to be roughly uniform across donors in the presence/absence analyses, though that assumption may not hold. The study listed 164 TCR beta chains as associated with cytomegalovirus. When HLA alleles, especially DR and DQ, strongly co-occurred, TCR associations were difficult to assign to individual alleles. A further reported finding was that TCR beta sequences accurately predicted the HLA-A and HLA-B alleles for most subjects in the first cohort.

CDR1 and CDR2 were assigned from the germline V gene as SQVTM and ANQGSEA. Trimming at the junction amounts to 4 bases on V and 0 bases on J, and the germline ends lie 7 bases apart. The CDR3 numbers 12 residues from cysteine through phenylalanine. CDR3 DNA only is kept here, 36 bases in frame from base 1. Libraries were built with the immunoSEQ multiplex PCR assay. A mixture of 60 forward primers for TCR Vbeta segments and 13 reverse primers for TCR Jbeta segments was used in the multiplex PCR. A multiplex PCR assay on genomic DNA amplified the CDR3 region of rearranged TCR beta genes. On the Illumina HiSeq System, the amplified TCR beta libraries were sequenced as 87-base-pair reads. Per the original workflow: A later analysis counted some 74 million unique TCR beta chains across the 666 repertoires, and around 9.9 million of these chains were shared by at least two donors. A nearest-neighbor algorithm error-corrected the raw reads and collapsed the reads into unique sequences, merging closely related sequences to remove PCR and sequencing errors. To assign V, D and J gene segments, CDR3 sequences were aligned to IMGT reference sequences. Each retained sequence needed at least a six-nucleotide match to both a V gene segment and a J gene segment. A rearrangement was called productive if the CDR3 had no stop codons and remained in frame with V and J, and every other rearrangement was called non-productive. Following IMGT convention, CDR3 was defined as the stretch from the second conserved V-encoded cysteine to the conserved J-encoded phenylalanine. Sequences without an unambiguous match to a single V gene segment were excluded from the earlier analysis of about 600 of the donors. In an earlier analysis of some 590 of the donors, V segments were called functional above 56.7% productive rearrangements and were called segregating when the between-donor standard deviation exceeded 5%. To diagnose cytomegalovirus status from the catalog of TCR beta chain sequences, a statistical classification framework was built. V and J gene assignment, in a later analysis, came from comparing TCR nucleotide sequences with IMGT/GENE-DB human TR gene sequences. Using the TCRdist pipeline, a later analysis assigned CDR3 sequences along with most-parsimonious VDJ recombination scenarios. In a later analysis, every TCR beta chain was defined by the combination of its CDR3 amino acid sequence and its V-gene family, and reads without a unique V-gene family were dropped. A later analysis removed over 500 highly shared, low-generation-probability nucleotide sequences to deal with suspected cross-contamination and a sequencing artifact. For each public chain, a later analysis derived a clonal expansion index from normalized ranks of inferred template counts within each repertoire. A later analysis computed generation probabilities with a VDJ recombination model fitted to out-of-frame rearrangements, and checked the results against IGoR. In a later analysis, hypergeometric tests were used to score TCR-TCR, TCR-HLA and TCR-CMV co-occurrence, with a repertoire-size bias correction applied to TCR pairs. False discovery rates were estimated in a later analysis by permuting HLA or CMV assignments 20 times. In a later analysis, co-occurring TCRs were grouped using DBSCAN, and TCRdist sequence similarity was added for clustering within HLA-allele-positive subsets. For co-occurrence clustering, repertoires with fewer than 30,000 or more than 120,000 public chains were excluded, along with several repertoires with anomalous nucleotide sharing. TCRdb retrieved this table from immuneACCESS and kept in-frame rearrangements only. Not all clones are present; in checked studies, unresolved V genes account for under half, and no reason is known for the remainder. V, J and clone size were drawn from that table, and D and trimming were deduced from the DNA. Here the sample has around 110,000 clones; 79% occur a single time. The ten largest make up 4% to 5.5% of the sample.

In total, roughly 670 healthy bone marrow donors made up the cohort. All cohort members were sampled while nominally healthy, although unrecorded immune exposures were likely present. The donor was CMV seropositive and was included in the group of 250 to 350 seropositive cohort members. A peripheral blood sample was collected from each donor, and TCR beta sequencing was performed on peripheral blood mononuclear cells. The Qiagen DNeasy Blood Extraction Kit was used to extract genomic DNA from the blood cell samples. Points on this clone: Its antigen remains undetermined. Base quality data are lacking; no much larger clone is found one base away.

What was sequenced was PBMCs. The TCR was taken from a young man in good health and CMV-seropositive. Rearrangement joined TRBV29-1 to TRBJ2-7; TRBD1 might be the D gene, on 6 matching bases. The DNA reads as follows: TGCAGCGTTGGGACAGTCTCCTACGAGCAGTACTTC. This codes for CSVGTVSYEQYF.